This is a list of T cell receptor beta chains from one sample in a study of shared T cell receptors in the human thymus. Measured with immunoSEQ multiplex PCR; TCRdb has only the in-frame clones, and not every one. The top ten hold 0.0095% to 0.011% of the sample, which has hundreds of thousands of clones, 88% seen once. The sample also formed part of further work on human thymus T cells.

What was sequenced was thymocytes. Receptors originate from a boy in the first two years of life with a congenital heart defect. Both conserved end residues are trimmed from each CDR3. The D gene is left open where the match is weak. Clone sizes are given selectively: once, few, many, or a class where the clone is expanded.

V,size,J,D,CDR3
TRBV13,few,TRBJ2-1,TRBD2,ASSSPSGSDEQF
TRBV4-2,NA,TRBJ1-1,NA,ASSQTDRVNTEAF
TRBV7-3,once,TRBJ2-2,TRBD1,ASSPTGTGGAGELF
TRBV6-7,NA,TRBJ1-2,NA,ASSYSPGHRTYGYT
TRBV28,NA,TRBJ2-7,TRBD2,ASSPSTSGRAYEQY
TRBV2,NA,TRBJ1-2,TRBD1,AKKDRGYGYT
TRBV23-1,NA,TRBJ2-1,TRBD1,ASTLQGTGHNEQF
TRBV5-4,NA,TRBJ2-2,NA,ASSLDSLTLWGELF
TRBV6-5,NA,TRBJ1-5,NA,ASSRGFLQPQH
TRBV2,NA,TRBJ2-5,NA,ASNVAYQETQY
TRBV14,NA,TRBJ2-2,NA,ASSQAGRGNTGELF
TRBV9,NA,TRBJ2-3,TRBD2,ASSPGREYGTDTQY
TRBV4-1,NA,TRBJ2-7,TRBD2,ASSQDSGGAPGLAHEQY
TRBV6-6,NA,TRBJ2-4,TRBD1,ASSKGQGYSSQY
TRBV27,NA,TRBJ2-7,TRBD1,ASSFLDRGPHEQY
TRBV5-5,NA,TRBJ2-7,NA,ASTPTAQAGEQY
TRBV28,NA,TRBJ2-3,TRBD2,ASTSPAGNTQY
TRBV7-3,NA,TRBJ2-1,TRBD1,ASSLDRVGNEQF
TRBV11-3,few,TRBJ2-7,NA,ASSQGGYEQY
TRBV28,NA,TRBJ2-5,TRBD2,ASSLAEQETQY
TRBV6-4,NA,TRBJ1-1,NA,ASRERQELREAF
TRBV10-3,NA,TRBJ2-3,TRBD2,AIKFSGREGDTQY
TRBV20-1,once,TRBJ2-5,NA,SVGAETQY
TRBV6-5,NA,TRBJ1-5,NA,ASRRDSSKEPQH
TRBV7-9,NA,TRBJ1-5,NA,ASSHGGFQPQH
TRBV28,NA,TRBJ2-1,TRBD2,ASSLLAGGPYNEQF
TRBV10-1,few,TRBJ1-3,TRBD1,ALRTGPSGNTIY
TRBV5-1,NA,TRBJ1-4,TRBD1,ASSLSTGASNEKLF
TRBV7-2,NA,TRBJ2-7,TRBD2,ASSLENWGRAPEEQY
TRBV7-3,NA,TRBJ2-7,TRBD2,ASSSPMRLAGGPFLYEQY
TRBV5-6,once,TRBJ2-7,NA,ASGTLEQY
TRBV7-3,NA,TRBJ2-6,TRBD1,ASSLQAWDSPGANVLT
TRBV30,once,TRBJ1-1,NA,AWSGGAKNTEAF
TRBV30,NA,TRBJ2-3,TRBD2,AWSIPGGLAGKETDTQY
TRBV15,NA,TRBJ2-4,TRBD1,ATSRPGDRGKNIQY
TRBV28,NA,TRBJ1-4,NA,ASSFGRDNEKLF
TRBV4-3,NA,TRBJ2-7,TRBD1,ASSQGDSLSYEQY
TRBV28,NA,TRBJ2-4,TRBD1,ASRLTGKAKNIQY
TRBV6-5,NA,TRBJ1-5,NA,ASSYWERQPQH
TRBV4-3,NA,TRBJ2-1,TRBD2,ASSPREIAGREGGYNEQF
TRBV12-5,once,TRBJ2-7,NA,ASSGSYEQY
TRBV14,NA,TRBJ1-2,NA,ASSLSDSGYT
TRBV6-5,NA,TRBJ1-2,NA,ASSTSGGNYGYT
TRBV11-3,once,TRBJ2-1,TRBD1,ASSGDRGRNEQF
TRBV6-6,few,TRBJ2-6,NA,ASSPAGANVLT
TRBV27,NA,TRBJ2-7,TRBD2,ASSSRGGGRLAGGGPYEQY
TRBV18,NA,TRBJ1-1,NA,ASSPPMKPGSNTEAF